Listed below are T cell receptor beta chains from one sample, sequenced in a study of cytomegalovirus exposure and HLA in healthy donors. Measured with immunoSEQ multiplex PCR; TCRdb has only the in-frame clones, and not every one. The sample yields 130,000 to 150,000 clones, 70% to 85% seen once. The sequenced sample was PBMCs. The receptors originated from a woman between 55 and 75 years old in good health and CMV-seropositive. CDR3s include the opening cysteine and the closing phenylalanine or tryptophan. A D gene is named only where the DNA matches it firmly. Only part of the rows carry a size: once, few, many, or a class if the clone is expanded.

v_gene: TRBV29-1; j_gene: TRBJ2-6; abundance: -; d_gene: -; CDR3nt: TGCAGCGTTGGTCGGGCGGAGGGGCCGGCTGGGGCCAACGTCCTGACTTTC; CDR3aa: CSVGRAEGPAGANVLTF
v_gene: TRBV5-1; j_gene: TRBJ2-7; abundance: -; d_gene: -; CDR3nt: TGCGCCAGCAGCTTGGGCCAGGTAACCTACGAGCAGTACTTC; CDR3aa: CASSLGQVTYEQYF
v_gene: TRBV5-1; j_gene: TRBJ2-1; abundance: -; d_gene: TRBD2; CDR3nt: TGCGCCAGCAGCTTGCATAGCGGGAGGGCGGGTTACAATGAGCAGTTCTTC; CDR3aa: CASSLHSGRAGYNEQFF
v_gene: TRBV28; j_gene: TRBJ1-5; abundance: -; d_gene: -; CDR3nt: TGTGCCAGCAGTTGGACTGGTAGCAATCAGCCCCAGCATTTT; CDR3aa: CASSWTGSNQPQHF
v_gene: TRBV6-5; j_gene: TRBJ1-1; abundance: -; d_gene: -; CDR3nt: TGTGCCAGCAGTTACAGAGGACTTTCGGGTGCTGAAGCTTTCTTT; CDR3aa: CASSYRGLSGAEAFF
v_gene: TRBV19; j_gene: TRBJ2-1; abundance: -; d_gene: TRBD2; CDR3nt: TGTGCCAGTAGCCCTAGCGGGTCCACCTACAATGAGCAGTTCTTC; CDR3aa: CASSPSGSTYNEQFF
v_gene: TRBV5-1; j_gene: TRBJ2-5; abundance: -; d_gene: -; CDR3nt: TGCGCCAGCAGATCCCAGGCCGAACTCTACTTCACAGAGACCCAGTACTTC; CDR3aa: CASRSQAELYFTETQYF
v_gene: TRBV6-5; j_gene: TRBJ1-2; abundance: -; d_gene: TRBD1; CDR3nt: TGTGCCAGCACTCCCCGGGACAGGGGTTATGGCTACACCTTC; CDR3aa: CASTPRDRGYGYTF
v_gene: TRBV7-2; j_gene: TRBJ2-3; abundance: -; d_gene: -; CDR3nt: TGTGCCAGCAGCTTAGAACCGGGGTTCACAGATACGCAGTATTTT; CDR3aa: CASSLEPGFTDTQYF
v_gene: TRBV9; j_gene: TRBJ1-1; abundance: -; d_gene: TRBD1; CDR3nt: TGTGCCAGCAGCCCCCATGGACAGGTTGTGAACACTGAAGCTTTCTTT; CDR3aa: CASSPHGQVVNTEAFF
v_gene: TRBV2; j_gene: TRBJ2-5; abundance: -; d_gene: -; CDR3nt: TGTGCCAGCAGGGAAACTAGTCAAGAGACCCAGTACTTC; CDR3aa: CASRETSQETQYF
v_gene: TRBV27; j_gene: TRBJ2-2; abundance: -; d_gene: TRBD2; CDR3nt: TGTGCCAGCAGTTTATTTGGTAGCGGGAGTATAACCGGGGAGCTGTTTTTT; CDR3aa: CASSLFGSGSITGELFF
v_gene: TRBV7-2; j_gene: TRBJ2-1; abundance: -; d_gene: TRBD1; CDR3nt: TGTGCCAGCAGCCGGTGGACAGGGTTGGGAGCCAATGAGCAGTTCTTC; CDR3aa: CASSRWTGLGANEQFF
v_gene: TRBV7-8; j_gene: TRBJ2-1; abundance: -; d_gene: TRBD2; CDR3nt: TGTGCCAGCAGCCTTATGACTAGCGGGAGGGGCGTTAAATATGAGCAGTTCTTC; CDR3aa: CASSLMTSGRGVKYEQFF
v_gene: TRBV4-2; j_gene: TRBJ2-2; abundance: -; d_gene: -; CDR3nt: TGTGCCAGCAGCCAAGAGCGTTGGCAGGCGGGTACCGGGGAGCTGTTTTTT; CDR3aa: CASSQERWQAGTGELFF
v_gene: TRBV27; j_gene: TRBJ2-7; abundance: -; d_gene: TRBD1; CDR3nt: TGTGCCAGCAGTCCAACCGGGACAGATAATTGGGGTTACGAGCAGTACTTC; CDR3aa: CASSPTGTDNWGYEQYF
v_gene: TRBV5-1; j_gene: TRBJ2-7; abundance: -; d_gene: TRBD2; CDR3nt: TGCGCCAGCAGCTTGAATAGACTAGCGGGAGCTGGCGAGCAGTACTTC; CDR3aa: CASSLNRLAGAGEQYF
v_gene: TRBV28; j_gene: TRBJ1-2; abundance: -; d_gene: -; CDR3nt: TGTGCCAGCAGTAATCCCTCAGGGGTAACCCCCTATGGCTACACCTTC; CDR3aa: CASSNPSGVTPYGYTF
v_gene: TRBV5-8; j_gene: TRBJ2-1; abundance: once; d_gene: -; CDR3nt: TGTGCCAGCACCTTTTACACCTACAATGAGCAGTTCTTC; CDR3aa: CASTFYTYNEQFF
v_gene: TRBV11-2; j_gene: TRBJ2-7; abundance: -; d_gene: TRBD2; CDR3nt: TGTGCCAGCAGCTTAGGTGGCGGGAGTAAGGAGCAGTACTTC; CDR3aa: CASSLGGGSKEQYF
v_gene: TRBV25-1; j_gene: TRBJ1-1; abundance: few; d_gene: TRBD1; CDR3nt: TGTGCCAGCAGGGGCGCAGGGGGCACTGAAGCTTTCTTT; CDR3aa: CASRGAGGTEAFF
v_gene: TRBV5-4; j_gene: TRBJ1-2; abundance: few; d_gene: -; CDR3nt: TGTGCCAGCAGCTTGGTTGGAGTCGCGGCTGGCTACACCTTC; CDR3aa: CASSLVGVAAGYTF
v_gene: TRBV29-1; j_gene: TRBJ2-7; abundance: -; d_gene: -; CDR3nt: TGCAGCGTCTGCTATCAGGGTCGGGACGAGCAGTACTTC; CDR3aa: CSVCYQGRDEQYF
v_gene: TRBV5-1; j_gene: TRBJ1-1; abundance: -; d_gene: -; CDR3nt: TGCGCCAGCAGCGTGGGTGGGGCCAACACTGAAGCTTTCTTT; CDR3aa: CASSVGGANTEAFF
v_gene: TRBV5-5; j_gene: TRBJ1-5; abundance: once; d_gene: -; CDR3nt: TGTGCCAGCAGCAAATCAGGGGTGAAGCAGCCCCAGCATTTT; CDR3aa: CASSKSGVKQPQHF
v_gene: TRBV27; j_gene: TRBJ2-2; abundance: -; d_gene: -; CDR3nt: TGTGCCAGCAGCTTACTAACCGGGGAGCTGTTTTTT; CDR3aa: CASSLLTGELFF
v_gene: TRBV19; j_gene: TRBJ1-5; abundance: -; d_gene: -; CDR3nt: TGTGCCAGTAGTACCTATAGGACAAGCAATCAGCCCCAGCATTTT; CDR3aa: CASSTYRTSNQPQHF
v_gene: TRBV30; j_gene: TRBJ2-4; abundance: -; d_gene: -; CDR3nt: TGTGCCTGGAGCCACATAGCCAAAAACATTCAGTACTTC; CDR3aa: CAWSHIAKNIQYF
v_gene: TRBV28; j_gene: TRBJ2-7; abundance: -; d_gene: TRBD1; CDR3nt: TGTGCCAGCAGAGAAACGGGACAGGGATTTTGGGAGCAGTACTTC; CDR3aa: CASRETGQGFWEQYF
v_gene: TRBV30; j_gene: TRBJ1-1; abundance: -; d_gene: -; CDR3nt: TGTGCCTGGAGTAAAAGGGGCCAGGGGGAAGCTTTCTTT; CDR3aa: CAWSKRGQGEAFF
v_gene: TRBV29-1; j_gene: TRBJ2-7; abundance: -; d_gene: TRBD1; CDR3nt: TGCAGCGTTGTAACGGGATGGACAGGGAGCTCCTACGAGCAGTACTTC; CDR3aa: CSVVTGWTGSSYEQYF